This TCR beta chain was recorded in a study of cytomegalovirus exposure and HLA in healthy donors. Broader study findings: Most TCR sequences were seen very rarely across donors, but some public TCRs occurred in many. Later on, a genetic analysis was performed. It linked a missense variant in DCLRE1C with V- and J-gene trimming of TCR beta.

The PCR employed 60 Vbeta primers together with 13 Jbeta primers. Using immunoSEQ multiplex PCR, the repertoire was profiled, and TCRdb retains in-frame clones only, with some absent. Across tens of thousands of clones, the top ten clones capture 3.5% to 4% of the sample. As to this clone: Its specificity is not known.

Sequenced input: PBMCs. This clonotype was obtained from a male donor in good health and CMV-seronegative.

The CDR3 is CASSQGEREEVYNEQFF. The CDR3 bases are TGCGCCAGCAGCCAAGGGGAACGGGAGGAGGTGTACAATGAGCAGTTCTTC. The V and J genes are TRBV4-3 and TRBJ2-1; TRBD2 agrees at 7 bases. The ends lost 1 base at V and 4 bases at J; junction bases unmatched: 10. Per germline, CDR1 LGHNA and CDR2 YSLEER. The CDR3 sequence is 17 residues long.